Listed below are T cell receptor beta chains from one sample, sequenced in a study of T cell responses to AZD1222 COVID-19 vaccine. Sequenced by immunoSEQ multiplex PCR; TCRdb stores in-frame clones only, minus some. This table holds roughly 190,000 clones, 85% to 95% found once. The input for sequencing was peripheral blood, taken on day 0 of AZD1222 vaccination. The receptors shown here come from an adult in good health. Both conserved end residues are part of each CDR3. Fields, in order: clone size, CDR3 length, V gene, J gene, D gene, CDR3 protein, CDR3 DNA. D genes are given only for firm matches. Not every row has a clone size; where given, it reads once, few, many or a size class.

size: .; length: 16; V: TRBV6-2/TRBV6-3; J: TRBJ2-3; D: TRBD1; CDR3: CASSYSGQGATDTQYF; DNA: TGTGCCAGCAGTTACTCGGGACAGGGGGCAACAGATACGCAGTATTTT
size: .; length: 13; V: TRBV7-2; J: TRBJ1-3; D: .; CDR3: CASSLPSSRTIYF; DNA: TGTGCCAGCAGCTTACCGTCTTCCCGCACCATATATTTT
size: .; length: 14; V: TRBV19; J: TRBJ1-5; D: TRBD1; CDR3: CASSYTQGAGPQHF; DNA: TGTGCCAGTAGTTACACTCAGGGGGCGGGGCCCCAGCATTTT
size: .; length: 16; V: TRBV11-2; J: TRBJ2-3; D: .; CDR3: CASSAGPNFSTDTQYF; DNA: TGTGCCAGCTCCGCTGGGCCCAACTTCAGCACAGATACGCAGTATTTT
size: .; length: 14; V: TRBV6-5; J: TRBJ2-7; D: TRBD1; CDR3: CASSSGTGVYEQYF; DNA: TGTGCCAGCAGCTCCGGGACAGGGGTCTACGAGCAGTACTTC
size: .; length: 14; V: TRBV5-1; J: TRBJ1-4; D: TRBD1; CDR3: CASSIQGTNEKLFF; DNA: TGCGCCAGCAGCATACAGGGGACTAATGAAAAACTGTTTTTT
size: few; length: 16; V: TRBV6-5; J: TRBJ1-6; D: .; CDR3: CASSYGSATLNSPLHF; DNA: TGTGCCAGCAGTTACGGGAGCGCTACGCTAAATTCACCCCTCCACTTT
size: .; length: 15; V: TRBV28; J: TRBJ1-5; D: TRBD1; CDR3: CASSRGQGAAQPQHF; DNA: TGTGCCAGCAGCCGGGGACAGGGGGCCGCTCAGCCCCAGCATTTT
size: .; length: 12; V: TRBV9; J: TRBJ1-1; D: .; CDR3: CASGRKNTEAFF; DNA: TGTGCCTCAGGGAGGAAGAACACTGAAGCTTTCTTT
size: .; length: 15; V: TRBV6-5; J: TRBJ2-5; D: .; CDR3: CASSYKGRGRETQYF; DNA: TGTGCCAGCAGTTACAAGGGGAGGGGGAGGGAGACCCAGTACTTC
size: .; length: 12; V: TRBV10-1; J: TRBJ2-7; D: .; CDR3: CASSEFSYEQYF; DNA: TGCGCCAGCAGTGAGTTCTCCTACGAGCAGTACTTC
size: .; length: 13; V: TRBV6-6; J: TRBJ1-1; D: TRBD1; CDR3: CASIRQGGTEAFF; DNA: TGTGCCAGCATCAGACAGGGAGGGACTGAAGCTTTCTTT
size: .; length: 14; V: TRBV4-3; J: TRBJ1-1; D: .; CDR3: CASSLAGGNTEAFF; DNA: TGCGCCAGCAGCCTTGCGGGGGGGAACACTGAAGCTTTCTTT
size: .; length: 13; V: TRBV6-1; J: TRBJ1-4; D: .; CDR3: CASSEALSEKLFF; DNA: TGTGCCAGCAGTGAAGCACTAAGTGAAAAACTGTTTTTT
size: .; length: 15; V: TRBV7-9; J: TRBJ2-7; D: TRBD1; CDR3: CASSLGQVSSYEQYF; DNA: TGTGCCAGCAGCCTCGGACAGGTGAGCTCCTACGAGCAGTACTTC
size: .; length: 15; V: TRBV27; J: TRBJ1-2; D: .; CDR3: CASSLWGASDYGYTF; DNA: TGTGCCAGCAGTTTATGGGGGGCCAGTGATTATGGCTACACCTTC